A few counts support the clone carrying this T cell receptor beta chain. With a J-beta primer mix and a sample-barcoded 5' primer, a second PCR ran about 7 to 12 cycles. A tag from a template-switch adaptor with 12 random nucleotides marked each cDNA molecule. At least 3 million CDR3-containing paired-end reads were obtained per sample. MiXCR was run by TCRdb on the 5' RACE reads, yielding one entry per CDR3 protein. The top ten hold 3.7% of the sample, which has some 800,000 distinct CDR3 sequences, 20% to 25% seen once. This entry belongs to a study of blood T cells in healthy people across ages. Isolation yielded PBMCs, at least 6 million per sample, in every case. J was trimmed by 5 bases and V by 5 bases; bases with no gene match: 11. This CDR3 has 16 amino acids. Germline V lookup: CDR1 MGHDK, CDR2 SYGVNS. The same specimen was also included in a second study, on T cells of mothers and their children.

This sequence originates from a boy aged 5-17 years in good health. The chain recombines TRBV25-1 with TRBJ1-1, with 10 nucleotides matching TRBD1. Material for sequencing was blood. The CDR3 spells CASSPRDRGASTEAFF. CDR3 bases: TGTGCCAGCAGTCCCCGGGACAGGGGTGCAAGTACTGAAGCTTTCTTT.